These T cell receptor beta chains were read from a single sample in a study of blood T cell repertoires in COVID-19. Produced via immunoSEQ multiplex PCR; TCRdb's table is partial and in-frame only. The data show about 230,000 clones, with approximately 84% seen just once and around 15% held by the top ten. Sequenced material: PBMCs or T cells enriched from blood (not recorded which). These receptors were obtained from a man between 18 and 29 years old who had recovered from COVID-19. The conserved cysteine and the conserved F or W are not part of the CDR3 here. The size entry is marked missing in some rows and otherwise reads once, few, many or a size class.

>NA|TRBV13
ASSSGQFVNEQF
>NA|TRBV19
ASSRASSEVYGYT
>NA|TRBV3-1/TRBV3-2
ASSHQGLEQY
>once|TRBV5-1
ASSLVAGPNEKLF
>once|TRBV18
ASSPFGTGSPGNTIY
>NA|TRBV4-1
ASSRQGDYGYT
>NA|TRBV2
ASSADYNSPLH
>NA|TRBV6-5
ASSYSQGQSSYEQY
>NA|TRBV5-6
ASSFGGRYYEQY
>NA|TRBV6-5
ASSLRFTDTQY
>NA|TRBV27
GLRGECGYT
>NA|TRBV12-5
ASGQGSTEAF
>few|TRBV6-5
ASSLQGNTDTQY
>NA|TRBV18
ASSPPSGGYNEQF
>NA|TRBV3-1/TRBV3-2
ASSQDAGRYEQY
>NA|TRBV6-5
ASRRTGNTGELF
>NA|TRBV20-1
SASSSGGINEQF
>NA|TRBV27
ASSTDTGRSYEQY
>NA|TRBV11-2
ASSNTGNTEAF
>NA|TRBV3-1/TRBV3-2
ASSHLTRRLAYNEQF
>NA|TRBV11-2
ASSLGVQTQY
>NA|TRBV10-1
ASSEGGTGELF
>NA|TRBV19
ATLAGGGYEQF
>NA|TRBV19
ASSIGGASYT
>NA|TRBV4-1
ASSQESEGQPQH
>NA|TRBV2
ASRLAGGSYNEQF
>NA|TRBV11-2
ASTNGAGRFYEQY
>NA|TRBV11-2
ASSTATGIAVINGYT
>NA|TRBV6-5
ASRPGTSGRNEQF
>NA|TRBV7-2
ASSPRAGGEGASEAF
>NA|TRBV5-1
ASSLERPSGNTIY
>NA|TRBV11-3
ASSFGTGTGIQY
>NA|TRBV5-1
ASSSGWRGLNEAF
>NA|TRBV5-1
ASSRGQVTNYGYT
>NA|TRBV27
ASSLTPVSNTEAF
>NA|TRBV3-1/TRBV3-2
ASSHAGGGPSTDTQY
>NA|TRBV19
ASSITGTHYGNEQF
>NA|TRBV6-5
ASSGLYGYT
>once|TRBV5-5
ASSLAMGPETEAF
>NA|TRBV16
ASSRRDGNTEAF
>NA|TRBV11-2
ASSYSGEGAYEQY
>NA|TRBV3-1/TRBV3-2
ASTVSGSPSYEQY
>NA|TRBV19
ATLAGAEETQY
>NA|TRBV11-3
ASSDRDRNPLH
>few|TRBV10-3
AISESQGADLNQPQH
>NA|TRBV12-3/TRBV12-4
ASRTGSQHEQY
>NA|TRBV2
ASSDVPPTNTEAF
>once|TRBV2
ASRRQLSDGYT